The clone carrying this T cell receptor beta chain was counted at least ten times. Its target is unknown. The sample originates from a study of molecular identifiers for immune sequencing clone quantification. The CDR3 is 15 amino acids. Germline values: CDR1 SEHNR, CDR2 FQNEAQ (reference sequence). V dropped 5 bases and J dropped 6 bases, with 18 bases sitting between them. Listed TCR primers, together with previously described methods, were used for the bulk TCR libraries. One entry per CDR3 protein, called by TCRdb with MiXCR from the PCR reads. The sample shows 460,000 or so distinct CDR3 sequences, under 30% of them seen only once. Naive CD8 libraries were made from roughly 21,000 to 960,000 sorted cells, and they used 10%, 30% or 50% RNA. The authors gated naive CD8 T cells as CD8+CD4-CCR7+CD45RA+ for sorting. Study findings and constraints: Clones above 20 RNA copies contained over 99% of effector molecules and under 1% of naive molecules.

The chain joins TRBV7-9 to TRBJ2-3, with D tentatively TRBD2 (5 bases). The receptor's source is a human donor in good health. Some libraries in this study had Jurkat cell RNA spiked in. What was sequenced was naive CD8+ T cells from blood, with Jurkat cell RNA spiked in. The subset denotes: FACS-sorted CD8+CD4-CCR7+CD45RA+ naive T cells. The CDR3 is CASSLADLALDTQYF. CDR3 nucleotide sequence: TGTGCCAGCAGCCTGGCGGACCTAGCTTTGGATACGCAGTATTTT.